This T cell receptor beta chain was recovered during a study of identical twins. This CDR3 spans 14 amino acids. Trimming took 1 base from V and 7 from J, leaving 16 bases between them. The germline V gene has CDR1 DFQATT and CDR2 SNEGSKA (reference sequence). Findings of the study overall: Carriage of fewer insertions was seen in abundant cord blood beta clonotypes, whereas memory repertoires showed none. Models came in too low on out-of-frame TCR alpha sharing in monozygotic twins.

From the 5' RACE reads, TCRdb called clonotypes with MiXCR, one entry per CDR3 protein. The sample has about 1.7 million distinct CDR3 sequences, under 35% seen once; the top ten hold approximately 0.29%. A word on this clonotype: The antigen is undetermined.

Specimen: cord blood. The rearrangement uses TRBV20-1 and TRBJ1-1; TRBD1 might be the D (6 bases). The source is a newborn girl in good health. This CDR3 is CSARGGRGVLEAFF. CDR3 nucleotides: TGCAGTGCTAGAGGGGGCAGGGGCGTCCTTGAAGCTTTCTTT.